The present entry profiles one TCR beta chain with its context. In the authors' methods: Reference gene primer amplification gave estimated nucleated cell counts. Here immunoSEQ multiplex PCR was the method, and the copy in TCRdb shows in-frame clones only, minus some. V and J calls and clone size are given by that table; D and trimming were obtained from the DNA. The repertoire consists of some 30,000 clones, with approximately 87% occurring once and the leading ten covering around 40%. These data belong to a study of blood T cell repertoires in COVID-19. Study information: PBMCs, B-cell-depleted T cells, or T cells were the source of the cDNA or gDNA that made up the material.

The CDR3 spans 16 residues. V lost 4 bases and J lost 5; bases outside the gene matches: 11. Germline-derived CDR1 and CDR2 are SGHAT and FQNNGV. This clonotype was obtained from a human donor in a cohort sampled during active COVID-19. The rearrangement links TRBV11-2 to TRBJ2-1; 7 bases map to TRBD2. The sequenced sample consisted of peripheral blood. In nucleotides, the CDR3 is TGTGCCAGCAGCTACTTCGGCCATGGGAGGGACAATGAGCAGTTCTTC. Translation gives CASSYFGHGRDNEQFF.